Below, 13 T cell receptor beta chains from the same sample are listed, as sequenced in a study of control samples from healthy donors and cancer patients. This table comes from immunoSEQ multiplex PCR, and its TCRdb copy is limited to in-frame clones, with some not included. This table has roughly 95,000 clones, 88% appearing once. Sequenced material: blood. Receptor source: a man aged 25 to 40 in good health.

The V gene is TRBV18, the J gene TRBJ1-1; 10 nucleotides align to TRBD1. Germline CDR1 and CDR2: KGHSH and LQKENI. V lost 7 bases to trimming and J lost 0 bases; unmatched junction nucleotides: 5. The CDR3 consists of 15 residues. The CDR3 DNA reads TGTGCCAGCTTTACGGGACAGGGGCTGAACACTGAAGCTTTCTTT. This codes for CASFTGQGLNTEAFF.

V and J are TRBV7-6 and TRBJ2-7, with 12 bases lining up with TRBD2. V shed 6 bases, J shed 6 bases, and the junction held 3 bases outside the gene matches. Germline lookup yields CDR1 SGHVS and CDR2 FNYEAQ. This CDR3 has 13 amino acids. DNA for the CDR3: TGTGCCAGCAGTCTACTAGCGGGAGGCGAGCAGTACTTC. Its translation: CASSLLAGGEQYF.

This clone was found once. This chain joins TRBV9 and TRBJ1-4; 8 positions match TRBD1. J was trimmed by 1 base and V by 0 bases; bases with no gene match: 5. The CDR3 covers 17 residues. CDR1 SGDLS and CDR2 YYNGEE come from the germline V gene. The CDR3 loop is CASSVEQGVGTNEKLFF. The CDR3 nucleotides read TGTGCCAGCAGCGTAGAACAGGGGGTCGGAACTAATGAAAAACTGTTTTTT.

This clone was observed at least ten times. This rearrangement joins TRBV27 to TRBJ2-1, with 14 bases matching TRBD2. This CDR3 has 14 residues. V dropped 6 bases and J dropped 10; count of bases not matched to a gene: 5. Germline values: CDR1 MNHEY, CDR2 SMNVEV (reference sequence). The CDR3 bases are TGTGCCAGCAGCCCTAGACTAGCGGGAGGGGAGCAGTTCTTC. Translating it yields CASSPRLAGGEQFF.

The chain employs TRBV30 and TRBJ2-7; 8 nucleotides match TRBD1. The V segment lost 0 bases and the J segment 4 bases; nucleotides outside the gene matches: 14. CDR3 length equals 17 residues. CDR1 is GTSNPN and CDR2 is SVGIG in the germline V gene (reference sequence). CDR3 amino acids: CAWSVEGASGGQYEQYF. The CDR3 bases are TGTGCCTGGAGTGTAGAAGGGGCGTCAGGGGGCCAATACGAGCAGTACTTC.

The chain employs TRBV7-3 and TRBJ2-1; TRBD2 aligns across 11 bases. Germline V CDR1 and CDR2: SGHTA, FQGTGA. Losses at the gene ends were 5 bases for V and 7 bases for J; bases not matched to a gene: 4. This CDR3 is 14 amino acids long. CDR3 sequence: CASSEGTSGNEQFF. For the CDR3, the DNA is TGTGCCAGCAGCGAAGGGACTAGCGGAAATGAGCAGTTCTTC. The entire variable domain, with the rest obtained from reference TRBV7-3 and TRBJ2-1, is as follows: GAGVSQTPSNKVTEKGKYVELRCDPISGHTALYWYRQSLGQGPEFLIYFQGTGAADDSGLPNDRFFAVRPEGSVSTLKIQRTERGDSAVYLCASSEGTSGNEQFFGPGTRLTVL.

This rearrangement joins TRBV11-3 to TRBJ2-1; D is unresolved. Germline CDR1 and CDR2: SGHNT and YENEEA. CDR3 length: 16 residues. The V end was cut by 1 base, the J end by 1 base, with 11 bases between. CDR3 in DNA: TGTGCCAGCAGCTTAGTTCAGTGGCGGTCCTACAATGAGCAGTTCTTC. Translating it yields CASSLVQWRSYNEQFF.

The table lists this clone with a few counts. The CDR3 loop reads CASSMTGNTEAFF. The CDR3 DNA is TGTGCCAGTAGTATGACAGGGAACACTGAAGCTTTCTTT. The chain is built from TRBV19 and TRBJ1-1; D possibly corresponds to TRBD1 (6 bases). CDR1 is LNHDA, CDR2 SQIVND, per germline (reference sequence). CDR3 length equals 13 residues. V dropped 3 bases and J dropped 1 base, with 6 bases sitting between them.

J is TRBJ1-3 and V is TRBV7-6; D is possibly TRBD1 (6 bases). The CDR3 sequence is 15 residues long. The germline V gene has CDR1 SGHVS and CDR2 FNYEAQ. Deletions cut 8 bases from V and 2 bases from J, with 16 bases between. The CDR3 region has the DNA TGTGCCAGCGCGAGTAACAGGGATGCTGGAAACACCATATATTTT. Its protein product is CASASNRDAGNTIYF.

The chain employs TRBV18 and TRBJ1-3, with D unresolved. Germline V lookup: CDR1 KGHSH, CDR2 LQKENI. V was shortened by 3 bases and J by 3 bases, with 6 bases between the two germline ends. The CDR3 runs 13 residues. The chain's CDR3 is CASSPEFGNTIYF. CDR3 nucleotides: TGTGCCAGCTCACCCGAATTTGGAAACACCATATATTTT.

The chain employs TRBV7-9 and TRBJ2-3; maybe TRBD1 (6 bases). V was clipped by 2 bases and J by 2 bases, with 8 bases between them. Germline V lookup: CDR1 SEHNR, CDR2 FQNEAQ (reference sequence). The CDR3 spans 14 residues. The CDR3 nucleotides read TGTGCCAGCAGCTTAACAGGGCCCACAGATACGCAGTATTTT. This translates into CASSLTGPTDTQYF. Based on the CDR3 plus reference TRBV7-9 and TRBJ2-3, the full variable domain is DTGVSQNPRHKITKRGQNVTFRCDPISEHNRLYWYRQTLGQGPEFLTYFQNEAQLEKSRLLSDRFSAERPKGSFSTLEIQRTEQGDSAMYLCASSLTGPTDTQYFGPGTRLTVL.

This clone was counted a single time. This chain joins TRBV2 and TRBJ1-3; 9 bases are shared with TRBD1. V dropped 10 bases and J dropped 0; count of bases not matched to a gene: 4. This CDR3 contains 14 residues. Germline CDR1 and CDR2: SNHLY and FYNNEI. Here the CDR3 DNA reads TGTGCCACTCGACAGGGGGTCTCTGGAAACACCATATATTTT. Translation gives CATRQGVSGNTIYF.

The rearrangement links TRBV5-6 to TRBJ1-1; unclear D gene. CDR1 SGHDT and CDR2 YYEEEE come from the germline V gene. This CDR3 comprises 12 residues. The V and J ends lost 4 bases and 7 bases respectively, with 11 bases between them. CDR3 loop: CASSGWGYEAFF. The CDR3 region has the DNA TGTGCCAGCAGCGGTTGGGGTTATGAAGCTTTCTTT.